This T cell receptor (beta chain) appears in the sequencing data of a study of blood T cell repertoires in COVID-19. Across the whole study: Acute-phase and convalescent COVID-19 samples originated in the United States, Italy and Spain.

Looked up from germline, CDR1 is ENHRY and CDR2 is SYGVKD. Trimming removed 0 bases at V and 4 bases at J, with 10 bases between. The CDR3 consists of 15 residues. As originally analysed: Reference gene primers were amplified, and this amplification served to estimate nucleated cell counts. TCRdb's copy holds only in-frame clones and misses some; the assay was immunoSEQ multiplex PCR. The DNA was the basis for D and trimming; V, J and clone size are from that table. There are over 85,000 clones in the sample; approximately 89% occur only once, and about 20% lies in the top ten. Sequenced material: peripheral blood. The chain joins TRBV10-3 to TRBJ1-3; the D is unclear. This receptor was obtained from a human donor in a cohort sampled during active COVID-19. CDR3 amino acids: CAISESVAAGNTIYF. CDR3 in DNA: TGTGCCATCAGTGAGTCGGTAGCCGCCGGAAACACCATATATTTT.